This TCR beta chain comes out of a study of control samples from healthy donors and cancer patients (dated by TCRdb to the early 2020s). The library was made by the immunoSEQ multiplex PCR assay. In TCRdb, the immuneACCESS table is reduced to in-frame sequences with V and J assigned. These tables do not hold every clone; where another copy was compared, an unresolved V gene accounts for under half, and the others remain unexplained. This sample holds roughly 130,000 clones; about 95% were observed only once. The ten biggest clones cover less than 4.5% of the sample. Sequences SSHAT (CDR1) and FNYEAQ (CDR2) are obtained from the germline V gene (reference sequence). Measured from the cysteine to the phenylalanine, the CDR3 is 13 residues long. Only CDR3 DNA is held: 39 bases, read in frame from base 1. Worth noting for this clone: Its antigen specificity is not known. The junction does not match germline at one end; this may be a read error.

The rearrangement combines TRBV7-7 with TRBJ1-1; the D segment could be TRBD1, given 5 matching bases. The sequence derives from a man aged 25 to 45 in good health. Sequencing was performed on blood. The DNA sequence is TGTGCTAGCAGCTTAGCCCAGGGCACTGAAGCTTTCTTT. This translates into CASSLAQGTEAFF. Joined to the reference TRBV7-7 and TRBJ1-1 proteins, this CDR3 gives the full variable domain: GAGVSQSPRYKVTKRGQDVTLRCDPISSHATLYWYQQALGQGPEFLTYFNYEAQPDKSGLPSDRFSAERPEGSISTLTIQRTEQRDSAMYRCASSLAQGTEAFFGQGTRLTVV.